The text below deals with one T cell receptor (beta chain). Its matching antigen is unknown. Repertoires were generated with immunoSEQ multiplex PCR, while TCRdb's copy carries only in-frame clones and drops some. The data contain about 69,000 clones, approximately 88% of them singletons. These data belong to a study of siplizumab effects on memory and regulatory T cells. The germline gives CDR1 MDHEN, CDR2 SYDVKM. Trimming shortened V by 6 bases and J by 4 bases, and 12 bases separated the two germline ends. This CDR3 contains 13 residues. Study observations and caveats: Naive or memory phenotype assignment was not possible for roughly 75-96% of proliferating CD4+ or CD8+ clones.

The J gene is TRBJ1-1, the V gene TRBV28; the D gene is possibly TRBD1 (5 bases). Sample: Tregs sorted from blood. The origin of this receptor is a human donor in good health. This CDR3 reads CASRPHGTTEAFF. CDR3 bases: TGTGCCAGCAGACCTCACGGGACCACTGAAGCTTTCTTT.